These T cell receptor beta chains were read from a single sample in a study of PD-1 blockade in mismatch repair-deficient tumors. Produced via immunoSEQ multiplex PCR; TCRdb's table is partial and in-frame only. The sample holds tens of thousands of clones; around 82% are singletons and the top ten take 3.3%. The material sequenced was peripheral blood, taken 4 weeks after starting pembrolizumab. The receptors here all came from an adult with mismatch repair-deficient cancer. CDR3s include the opening cysteine and the closing phenylalanine or tryptophan. A D gene is named only where the DNA matches it firmly. Expanded clones are given a class, and other clones once, few, many or no size at all.

D gene,clone size,V gene,J gene,CDR3 DNA,CDR3 protein
TRBD1,.,TRBV7-2,TRBJ2-1,TGTGCCAGCAGCTTATTTATGGGACAGGGGTCGAATGAGCAGTTCTTC,CASSLFMGQGSNEQFF
.,.,TRBV30,TRBJ1-3,TGTGCCTACCAGGCCCGAAGCTCTGGAAACACCATATATTTT,CAYQARSSGNTIYF
.,.,TRBV11-2,TRBJ2-3,TGTGCCAGCAGCTTAGATCAGACAGGATCCGCTAGCACAGATACGCAGTATTTT,CASSLDQTGSASTDTQYF
.,.,TRBV2,TRBJ1-1,TGTGCCAGCAGTGAGGAAAAGGCGGAGGCTTTCTTT,CASSEEKAEAFF
.,.,TRBV7-8,TRBJ2-1,TGTGCCAGCAGCTTAGGAGTCGTAGCGGCAACCTACAATGAGCAGTTCTTC,CASSLGVVAATYNEQFF
.,.,TRBV9,TRBJ2-7,TGTGCCAGCAGCGTAGACCTGATGAGCTCCTACGAGCAGTACTTC,CASSVDLMSSYEQYF
TRBD1,.,TRBV19,TRBJ2-7,TGTGCCACCAGGAGGACAGGATCAGCCTACGAGCAGTACTTC,CATRRTGSAYEQYF
TRBD2,once,TRBV4-1,TRBJ2-7,TGCGCCAGCAGCCATGCACCCGGGACTAGCGGAGCGAGCTCCTACGAGCAGTACTTC,CASSHAPGTSGASSYEQYF
.,.,TRBV6-5,TRBJ1-5,TGTGCCAGCAGACTCACAGACTATAGCAATCAGCCCCAGCATTTT,CASRLTDYSNQPQHF
TRBD2,.,TRBV15,TRBJ2-3,TGTGCCACCAGCAGAGATACCCTGGGTCTAGCGGGATTGGCCACAGATACGCAGTATTTT,CATSRDTLGLAGLATDTQYF
.,.,TRBV19,TRBJ2-1,TGTGCCAGTAGTATTAGCGTAAGTGGTGAGCAGTTCTTC,CASSISVSGEQFF
.,.,TRBV30,TRBJ2-7,TGTGCCTGGAGTCTTCAGTGGGGGAACGAGCAGTACTTC,CAWSLQWGNEQYF
.,.,TRBV9,TRBJ2-1,TGTGCCAGCAGCGAGCAGCACAATGAGCAGTTCTTC,CASSEQHNEQFF
.,.,TRBV4-2,TRBJ2-1,TGTGCCAGCAGCCTCGACTCTAATAGTATATGGGAGCAGTTCTTC,CASSLDSNSIWEQFF
.,.,TRBV29-1,TRBJ1-2,TGCAGCGCACTCACAGGAGGAGATGGCTACACCTTC,CSALTGGDGYTF
.,few,TRBV30,TRBJ1-2,TGTGCCTGGAGCCCTAGTCAGACTCGGCCGGACTTC,CAWSPSQTRPDF
.,.,TRBV30,TRBJ1-2,TGTGCCTGGGATCGAGGGACGGGCGGCTACACCTTC,CAWDRGTGGYTF
.,.,TRBV5-1,TRBJ2-1,TGCGCCAGCAGCTTGCCAACAGGGAATTACAATGAGCAGTTCTTC,CASSLPTGNYNEQFF
TRBD2,.,TRBV4-1,TRBJ2-7,TGCGCCAGCAGCCAATGGGGGAGTAGCGGGGACGAGCAGTACTTC,CASSQWGSSGDEQYF
.,.,TRBV18,TRBJ2-2,TGTGCCAGCTCACAAGGGGTAAACACCGGGGAGCTGTTTTTT,CASSQGVNTGELFF
.,.,TRBV19,TRBJ2-6,TGTGCCAGTAGTGTTACAGCGCGCTCTGGGGCCAACGTCCTGACTTTC,CASSVTARSGANVLTF
.,.,TRBV9,TRBJ1-1,TGTGCCAGCAGCGTAACAGACACGAACACTGAAGCTTTCTTT,CASSVTDTNTEAFF
.,.,TRBV30,TRBJ2-1,TGTGCCTGGAGTGTACGGGGTATTGAGCAGTTCTTC,CAWSVRGIEQFF
.,.,TRBV30,TRBJ2-7,TGTGCCTGGAGTGCGGGACGGGATTACGAGCAGTACTTC,CAWSAGRDYEQYF
.,.,TRBV4-1,TRBJ2-7,TGCGCCAGCAGCCCCCTGGCCCTTTACGAGCAGTACTTC,CASSPLALYEQYF
TRBD1,.,TRBV6-5,TRBJ1-2,TGTGCCAGCAGTTACACTTGGACAGGGGGACCGACTAGCACCTTC,CASSYTWTGGPTSTF
.,few,TRBV4-3,TRBJ2-1,TGCGCCAGCAGCCAAGACCATGGAGGGGCACCCTACAATGAGCAGTTCTTC,CASSQDHGGAPYNEQFF
.,.,TRBV18,TRBJ2-5,TGTGCCAGCTCACCCGGATACCAAGAGACCCAGTACTTC,CASSPGYQETQYF
TRBD1,.,TRBV19,TRBJ2-1,TGTGCCAGTAGTATGGCGGACAGGGATCCCTACAATGAGCAGTTCTTC,CASSMADRDPYNEQFF
.,.,TRBV5-1,TRBJ2-3,TGCGCCAGCAGCTTAAATACAAGAGATACGCAGTATTTT,CASSLNTRDTQYF
.,.,TRBV20-1,TRBJ2-3,TGCAGTGCTAGTGGGGCAGATACGCAGTATTTT,CSASGADTQYF
TRBD1,.,TRBV5-4,TRBJ2-7,TGTGCCAGCAGCTTTCCCGGGACAGGGGAGTTAAGCGAGCAGTACTTC,CASSFPGTGELSEQYF
TRBD1,.,TRBV12-5,TRBJ1-4,TGTGCTAGTGGTACCGGACAGGCGGCTAATGAAAAACTGTTTTTT,CASGTGQAANEKLFF
.,.,TRBV11-3,TRBJ2-2,TGTGCCAGCAGCCGGGGACGGAGCACCGGGGAGCTGTTTTTT,CASSRGRSTGELFF
.,.,TRBV6-5,TRBJ1-1,TGTGCCAGCAGTTACATTGGCGGGGGCACTGAAGCTTTCTTT,CASSYIGGGTEAFF
.,.,TRBV13,TRBJ2-2,TGTGCCAGCAGCTTACTAGGCGCGAACACCGGGGAGCTGTTTTTT,CASSLLGANTGELFF
TRBD2,.,TRBV11-2,TRBJ2-7,TGTGCCAGCAGCTTACGGCTAGCGGGAGGGCAGGAGCAGTACTTC,CASSLRLAGGQEQYF
TRBD1,.,TRBV7-9,TRBJ2-7,TGTGCCAGCAGCTTAGAGACAACTTGGGACAGGGGAAACTACGAGCAGTACTTC,CASSLETTWDRGNYEQYF
TRBD2,few,TRBV4-1,TRBJ2-1,TGCGCCAGCAGCCAAGATCAAGGCGGGAGGATGTACAATGAGCAGTTCTTC,CASSQDQGGRMYNEQFF
.,few,TRBV7-3,TRBJ2-3,TGTGCCAGCAGCCCTTCAGGGGCTAGCACAGATACGCAGTATTTT,CASSPSGASTDTQYF
.,.,TRBV11-3,TRBJ2-1,TGTGCCAGCAGCTTAGGGCGCACAACTCAAGGCCGGTTCTTC,CASSLGRTTQGRFF
.,.,TRBV11-2,TRBJ2-5,TGTGCCAGCAGCACAAGGGCGGGCCAAGAGACCCAGTACTTC,CASSTRAGQETQYF
.,.,TRBV10-3,TRBJ1-3,TGTGCCATCAGTGAGTCTGGGGGGCTAAGCCCCATATATTTT,CAISESGGLSPIYF
.,.,TRBV11-3,TRBJ1-1,TGTGCCAGCAGCTTAGTTCCCGGGACGGAAGCTTTCTTT,CASSLVPGTEAFF
TRBD1,.,TRBV2,TRBJ1-1,TGTGCCAGCAGACCCACCCCAGGGGGCAAAACTGAAGCTTTCTTT,CASRPTPGGKTEAFF
.,few,TRBV6-1,TRBJ1-2,TGTGCCAGCAGTGAACGGGGGATCGATGGCTACACCTTC,CASSERGIDGYTF
.,.,TRBV9,TRBJ1-1,TGTGCCAGCAGCGTATCTGAGGGGACTGAAGCTTTCTTT,CASSVSEGTEAFF
TRBD1,.,TRBV5-8,TRBJ2-5,TGTGCCAGCAGCTTGGTCCCGGGACAGGGCCAAGAGACCCAGTACTTC,CASSLVPGQGQETQYF
.,.,TRBV29-1,TRBJ1-2,TGCAGCGTCTGGGCCGGACTAAGCTATGGCTACACCTTC,CSVWAGLSYGYTF
TRBD1,few,TRBV5-5,TRBJ2-4,TGTGCCAGCAGCTCCGGCGGGACAGGGGCTTTTGACATTCAGTACTTC,CASSSGGTGAFDIQYF
.,few,TRBV4-1,TRBJ2-7,TGCGCCAGCAGCCAAGCTTACCCAGGGGTCTACGAGCAGTACTTC,CASSQAYPGVYEQYF
.,.,TRBV6-6,TRBJ2-7,TGTGCCAGCGGATACAGGGCGAAATACGAGCAGTACTTC,CASGYRAKYEQYF
.,.,TRBV27,TRBJ2-1,TGTGCCAGCAGTCCCAATAGCGGATACTCCTACAATGAGCAGTTCTTC,CASSPNSGYSYNEQFF
.,.,TRBV6-6,TRBJ2-3,TGTGCCAGCGATGAACAGGGAGGCACAGATACGCAGTATTTT,CASDEQGGTDTQYF
TRBD2,.,TRBV29-1,TRBJ2-2,TGCAGCGTTGAAGAAGGGTCGGGAGGGACCGGGGAGCTGTTTTTT,CSVEEGSGGTGELFF
.,.,TRBV7-2,TRBJ2-1,TGTGCCAGCAGCTTAGGCTGGAATGAGCAGTTCTTC,CASSLGWNEQFF
.,few,TRBV7-9,TRBJ2-7,TGTGCCAGCAGCGCCGCCCAGGGATTCAACGAGCAGTACTTC,CASSAAQGFNEQYF